Following are 21 T cell receptor beta chains from one sample sequenced in a study of control samples from healthy donors and cancer patients (dated by TCRdb to about 2020). The library was made by the immunoSEQ multiplex PCR assay. This is the immuneACCESS table as TCRdb keeps it, with only in-frame sequences that have V and J called. A part of the clones is gone; compared with another copy, unresolved V genes explain less than half, and the rest is unexplained. In this sample the table shows roughly 84,000 clones, 91% of which occur a single time. Roughly a sixth of the sample is taken by the ten largest. The sequenced sample was blood. The receptors come from a man aged 50 to 60 in good health.

The rearrangement links TRBV5-5 to TRBJ2-2, with D maybe TRBD1 (5 bases). This CDR3 region has 16 residues. CDR1 is SGHKS, CDR2 YYEKEE, per germline (reference sequence). V lost 1 base to trimming and J lost 1 base, with 11 bases between them. The CDR3 region is CASSLFGQGNTGELFF. The CDR3, as DNA: TGTGCCAGCAGCTTGTTCGGGCAGGGGAACACCGGGGAGCTGTTTTTT.

V usage is TRBV27 and J usage is TRBJ1-2; 8 nucleotides align to TRBD1. V trimming: 6 bases; J trimming: 2 bases; junction bases outside the gene matches: 11. Germline assignment: CDR1 MNHEY and CDR2 SMNVEV (reference sequence). The length of the CDR3 is 16 residues. The CDR3 DNA sequence: TGTGCCAGCAGATCCGCTGGACAGGGAAAAAACTATGGCTACACCTTC. Amino acid sequence: CASRSAGQGKNYGYTF.

The rearrangement joins TRBV6-5 to TRBJ1-1; D is ambiguous. The CDR3 length is 15 residues. Looked up from germline, CDR1 is MNHEY and CDR2 is SVGAGI. Trimming stripped 8 bases from V and 2 bases from J, with 18 bases between. The CDR3 loop reads CASPQARRLNTEAFF. CDR3 DNA: TGTGCCAGCCCCCAAGCCAGGAGACTCAACACTGAAGCTTTCTTT.

The chain carries TRBV15 and TRBJ1-1, with D possibly being TRBD1 (5 bases). The CDR3 totals 14 residues. V was trimmed by 5 bases and J by 8 bases, leaving 18 bases between them. CDR1 is LNHNV and CDR2 is YYDKDF in the germline V gene (reference sequence). The CDR3 region is CATSPGGSLSEAFF. CDR3 coding DNA: TGTGCCACCAGCCCGGGGGGGAGCCTGTCGGAAGCTTTCTTT.

In the case of this clone: The same CDR3 also results from other DNA sequences found in this sample. The V gene is TRBV18, the J gene TRBJ1-1; D call uncertain. CDR1 KGHSH and CDR2 LQKENI come from the germline V gene. The V and J ends lost 1 base and 4 bases respectively, with 4 bases between them. This CDR3 is built from 12 residues. The CDR3 here is CASSPQGTEAFF. The CDR3 region has the DNA TGTGCCAGCTCACCACAGGGCACTGAAGCTTTCTTT.

The CDR3: CASSSRTEAFF. Here the CDR3 DNA reads TGTGCCAGCAGCTCACGCACTGAAGCTTTCTTT. V is TRBV7-9 and J is TRBJ1-1; D remains ambiguous. Trimming cost V 4 bases and J 4 bases, with 4 bases left between them. CDR1 is SEHNR and CDR2 is FQNEAQ in the germline V gene (reference sequence). The CDR3 length is 11 residues.

In its sample, this clone was seen a few times. The chain uses TRBV2 and TRBJ1-5; the D gene is possibly TRBD1 (5 bases). Trimming removed 5 bases from V and 5 bases from J, with 13 bases in between. Germline assignment: CDR1 SNHLY and CDR2 FYNNEI. The CDR3 totals 14 residues. The CDR3 nucleotides are TGTGCCAGCAGTATAGGGGAGAGGTATCAGCCCCAGCATTTT. This translates into CASSIGERYQPQHF.

This clone was seen a few times. The genes are TRBV19 and TRBJ2-7; 8 bases fit TRBD1. CDR3 length: 14 residues. The junction had 7 bases not matched to a gene; V was cut back by 6 bases and J by 3 bases. Per the germline V gene, CDR1 is LNHDA and CDR2 is SQIVND (reference sequence). The DNA of the CDR3 is TGTGCCAGTAGGCCGGGACAGGACCGCTACGAGCAGTACTTC. This gives the protein CASRPGQDRYEQYF. Full variable domain (missing parts from reference TRBV19 and TRBJ2-7): DGGITQSPKYLFRKEGQNVTLSCEQNLNHDAMYWYRQDPGQGLRLIYYSQIVNDFQKGDIAEGYSVSREKKESFPLTVTSAQKNPTAFYLCASRPGQDRYEQYFGPGTRLTVT.

This sequence joins TRBV6-5 and TRBJ1-1, with no clear D. This CDR3 has 11 residues. CDR1 and CDR2 (germline): MNHEY, SVGAGI. V lost 5 bases, J lost 7 bases, and 8 bases lay in between. The CDR3 coding sequence is TGTGCCAGCAGTAGCCTAGGTGAAGCTTTCTTT. Amino acids: CASSSLGEAFF.

This clone was counted a single time. The chain carries TRBV2 and TRBJ1-2; 8 positions match TRBD1. CDR3 length: 14 residues. Germline V gene lookup returns CDR1 SNHLY and CDR2 FYNNEI. With V trimmed by 6 bases and J by 6 bases, 9 bases remained unmatched. CDR3 residues: CASSQDREVHGYTF. CDR3 DNA sequence: TGTGCCAGCAGCCAGGACAGGGAGGTCCATGGCTACACCTTC.

The chain combines TRBV24-1 with TRBJ2-7; D possibly uses TRBD1 or TRBD2 (5 bases each). V lost 2 bases and J 5 bases, leaving 18 bases between the germline ends. The CDR3 contains 16 residues. Germline CDR1 and CDR2: KGHDR and SFDVKD. CDR3: CATSDSTSGAIDEQYF. CDR3 DNA sequence: TGTGCCACCAGTGATTCGACCTCCGGGGCTATCGACGAGCAGTACTTC.

The rearrangement uses TRBV29-1 and TRBJ1-2, with TRBD1 identical over 8 bases. The CDR3 runs to 13 residues. Germline V gene sequence: CDR1 SQVTM, CDR2 ANQGSEA. Trimming removed 3 bases from V and 6 bases from J; junction bases left unmatched: 6. This CDR3 is CSVDGQGANGYTF. The CDR3 DNA reads as TGCAGCGTTGATGGGCAGGGGGCTAATGGCTACACCTTC.

The J gene is TRBJ1-4, the V gene TRBV9; D is unclear. The CDR3 runs 14 residues. Germline CDR1 and CDR2: SGDLS and YYNGEE. V lost 2 bases, J lost 2 bases, and 7 bases lay in between. CDR3 region: CASSVSGTNEKLFF. DNA of the CDR3: TGTGCCAGCAGCGTCAGTGGGACTAATGAAAAACTGTTTTTT.

The chain employs TRBV5-6 and TRBJ1-4, with D unclear. The V end was cut by 4 bases, the J end by 8 bases, with 6 bases between. Germline lookup yields CDR1 SGHDT and CDR2 YYEEEE. The CDR3 spans 11 residues. The CDR3: CASSLGEKLFF. In nucleotides, the CDR3 is TGTGCCAGCAGCCTGGGGGAAAAACTGTTTTTT.

J is TRBJ2-5 and V is TRBV7-7; D might be TRBD2 (6 bases). V lost 5 bases and J lost 5, with 15 bases in between. Germline V lookup: CDR1 SSHAT, CDR2 FNYEAQ (reference sequence). CDR3 size: 14 residues. CDR3 amino acids: CASSTTGTLETQYF. CDR3 coding DNA: TGTGCCAGCAGCACCACCGGGACTCTGGAGACCCAGTACTTC.

V gene TRBV4-3 combines with J gene TRBJ1-2; D is perhaps TRBD1 (5 bases). The CDR3 loop spans 16 amino acids. Trimming removed 4 bases at V and 0 bases at J, with 15 bases between. Germline CDR1 and CDR2: LGHNA and YSLEER. As DNA, the CDR3 is TGCGCCAGCAGCCCCAGCATAGGGGACCCTAACTATGGCTACACCTTC. As protein: CASSPSIGDPNYGYTF.

This chain uses TRBV7-8 with TRBJ1-1; the D gene is possibly TRBD1 (6 bases). The CDR3 extends over 16 amino acids. The V gene's germline CDR1 is SGHVS and CDR2 FQNEAQ. Trimming shortened V by 0 bases and J by 4 bases, and 15 bases separated the two germline ends. CDR3 loop: CASSLALGGQGTEAFF. In nucleotides, the CDR3 is TGTGCCAGCAGCTTAGCATTAGGGGGGCAAGGCACTGAAGCTTTCTTT.

In this sample, this clone turned up once. V and J are TRBV6-1 and TRBJ1-2; 7 positions agree with TRBD1. This CDR3 comprises 14 residues. Per germline, CDR1 MNHNS and CDR2 SASEGT. V gave up 3 bases and J gave up 6 bases; unmatched junction bases: 7. The CDR3 DNA reads as TGTGCCAGCAGTGAGCAGGGGGTGGGTCATGGCTACACCTTC. Its translation is CASSEQGVGHGYTF.

The chain links TRBV27 to TRBJ2-7, with D possibly being TRBD1 or TRBD2 (6 bases each). The CDR3 is made up of 16 amino acids. Germline V gene sequence: CDR1 MNHEY, CDR2 SMNVEV (reference sequence). V was shortened by 2 bases and J by 1 base, with 15 bases between the two germline ends. CDR3 residues: CASSLRGTGGSYEQYF. CDR3 DNA sequence: TGTGCCAGCAGTTTAAGGGGGACCGGGGGTTCCTACGAGCAGTACTTC.

This clone was recorded only once. The genes are TRBV6-6 and TRBJ1-2; D remains ambiguous. Germline CDR1 and CDR2: MNHNY and SVGAGI (reference sequence). CDR3 length: 16 residues. The V end was cut by 8 bases, the J end by 0 bases, with 19 bases between. CDR3 protein: CASRGQQASTNYGYTF. The CDR3 nucleotides are TGTGCCAGCCGGGGTCAACAAGCCTCGACTAACTATGGCTACACCTTC.

This sequence joins TRBV5-6 and TRBJ2-3; 11 nucleotides agree with TRBD2. Germline assignment: CDR1 SGHDT and CDR2 YYEEEE. This CDR3 has 16 residues. Losses at the gene ends were 4 bases for V and 5 bases for J; bases not matched to a gene: 9. CDR3 amino acids: CASSLPTSGVGDTQYF. The CDR3 DNA is TGTGCCAGCAGCCTGCCGACTAGCGGGGTAGGAGATACGCAGTATTTT.